The 2 T cell receptor beta chains given below trace back to one sample, sequenced in a study of cytomegalovirus exposure and HLA in healthy donors. The PCR made use of 60 Vbeta and 13 Jbeta primers. Measured with immunoSEQ multiplex PCR; TCRdb has only the in-frame clones, and not every one. The table lists about 160,000 clones, around four fifths of them singletons. Sequencing input: PBMCs. Source of these receptors: a man between 18 and 35 years old in good health and CMV-seronegative.

This clone was observed a few times. Other DNA sequences within the sample encode an identical CDR3. This rearrangement joins TRBV6-1 to TRBJ2-4, with a tentative D call TRBD2 (6 bases). Per germline, CDR1 MNHNS and CDR2 SASEGT. CDR3 length: 14 residues. V lost 3 bases, J lost 1 base, and 7 bases lay in between. Written as DNA, the CDR3 is TGTGCCAGCAGTGATGGGGGGGCCAAAAACATTCAGTACTTC. Encoded protein: CASSDGGAKNIQYF.

The chain is built from TRBV6-5 and TRBJ1-4; the D is unclear. Trimming removed 9 bases from V and 5 bases from J, with 7 bases in between. Germline V gene lookup returns CDR1 MNHEY and CDR2 SVGAGI. This CDR3 contains 11 residues. CDR3 protein: CASRKNEKLFF. The DNA of the CDR3 is TGTGCCAGTCGTAAAAATGAAAAACTGTTTTTT.